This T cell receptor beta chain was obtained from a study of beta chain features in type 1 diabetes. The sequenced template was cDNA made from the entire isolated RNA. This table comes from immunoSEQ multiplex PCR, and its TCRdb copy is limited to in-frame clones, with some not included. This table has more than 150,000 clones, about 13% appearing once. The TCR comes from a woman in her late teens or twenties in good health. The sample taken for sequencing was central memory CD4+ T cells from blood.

The CDR3 DNA reads TGTGCCAGCAGCTCGGAGCGGGAGGGAGGTGAGCAGTTCTTC. It specifies CASSSEREGGEQFF. The chain carries TRBV7-3 and TRBJ2-1; 10 nucleotides match TRBD2. CDR1 SGHTA and CDR2 FQGTGA come from the germline V gene. This CDR3 is 14 amino acids long. Trimming removed 4 bases from V and 9 bases from J; junction bases left unmatched: 6.